This entry concerns a single T cell receptor beta chain. Its cognate antigen has yet to be identified. The record has no base qualities; no much larger clone is one base away. TCRbeta CDR3 regions were amplified from genomic DNA by means of the immunoSEQ Assay, a bias-controlled multiplex PCR. For the original study's pipeline: The number of nucleated cells in each sample was estimated from the amplification of reference gene primers within the assay. To quantify the absolute abundance of each unique TCRbeta CDR3 rearrangement, sequence reads were collapsed and filtered. For each sample, productive Simpson clonality was calculated as the square root of Simpson's diversity index over productive rearrangements. The clones in this table, taken by TCRdb from immuneACCESS, are in-frame only. Not every clone is retained; where verified, under half of the shortfall comes from an unresolved V gene, and the cause of the rest is unknown. V, J and clone size are those of that table, while D and trimming were read from the DNA. The sample table contains over 200,000 clones; only one count was recorded for roughly nine tenths of them. 1.2% of the sample belongs to the ten largest clones.

The germline V gene (reference sequence) gives CDR1 as MNHEY and CDR2 as SMNVEV. Relative to germline, V is 2 bases shorter and J is 2 bases shorter, with 10 bases between their ends. Including cysteine and phenylalanine, the CDR3 has 14 amino acids. Here the CDR3 DNA is all that survives: 42 bases in frame from base 1. The data were obtained in a study of blood T cell repertoires in COVID-19 (dated by TCRdb to about 2020). For the wider study: Samples from collaborators originated in the United States, Italy and Spain and spanned both the acute and convalescent phases of COVID-19. Samples came from the ongoing ImmuneRACE study (first 160 participants) plus 1,254 subjects from 6 global collaborators. Nearly every sample came with metadata listing a de-identified subject ID, COVID-19 status, age in years and sex. A freely available public database, intended as a resource for researchers studying the immune response to SARS-CoV-2, is where the repertoires were released. The prospective study material was composed of cDNA or gDNA derived from T cells, B-cell-depleted T cells, or PBMCs. Subjects who had been exposed to COVID-19, were actively infected with it, or had recovered from it provided the deeply sampled blood TCRbeta repertoires that made up the dataset. Where available, HLA class I and class II types were obtained from metadata supplied by the sample provider rather than from assay-based typing. Beyond this particular receptor, the publication reports: Clinical and demographic metadata were provided uncurated, with the amount varying by source and participant.

Enrolling through a virtual design, the prospective study's participants ranged in age from roughly 18 to 100 years and lived across approximately 25 United States geographic areas. In the prospective study, participants were assigned to cohorts based on the clinical history participants reported in a screening survey and a study questionnaire. In the prospective study, whole blood, serum and a nasopharyngeal or oropharyngeal swab were collected from each participant by mobile phlebotomists. Additional blood draws and questionnaires over an approximately two-month period could optionally be provided by prospective study participants. Blood samples from the prospective study were shipped frozen or at room temperature prior to DNA extraction.

The V gene is TRBV27 and the J gene is TRBJ2-7, with an unclear D gene assignment. The source is a human donor in a cohort exposed to, infected with or recovered from COVID-19 (not recorded which). The donor label of this sample is uncertain. Material for sequencing was PBMCs or T cells enriched from blood (not recorded which). The DNA is as follows: TGTGCCAGCAGTTTAAGAGGAGTGACCTACGAGCAGTACTTC. This translates into CASSLRGVTYEQYF.